Below, one T cell receptor (beta chain) is given with its context. One junction end does not reproduce the germline sequence, and a read error may be involved. Patients of the Seattle cohort, enrolled during active infection, were followed longitudinally. Assay: immunoSEQ multiplex PCR; the TCRdb copy retains only in-frame clones and omits some. The sample lists about 190,000 clones, more than 75% occurring once. The data are from a study of blood T cell repertoires in COVID-19. Study-level information: Sources were T cells, B-cell-depleted T cells, or PBMCs; the material itself was cDNA or gDNA.

This TCR came from a woman aged 55-70 years with COVID-19, enrolled during active disease. Sequences were obtained from peripheral blood.

Here the CDR3 reads CSARDVAEVGF. CDR3 in DNA: TGCAGTGCTAGAGATGTGGCAGAGGTGGGCTTT. The chain joins TRBV20-1 to TRBJ1-1; no reliable D call. CDR3 length: 11 residues. CDR1 DFQATT and CDR2 SNEGSKA come from the germline V gene (reference sequence).